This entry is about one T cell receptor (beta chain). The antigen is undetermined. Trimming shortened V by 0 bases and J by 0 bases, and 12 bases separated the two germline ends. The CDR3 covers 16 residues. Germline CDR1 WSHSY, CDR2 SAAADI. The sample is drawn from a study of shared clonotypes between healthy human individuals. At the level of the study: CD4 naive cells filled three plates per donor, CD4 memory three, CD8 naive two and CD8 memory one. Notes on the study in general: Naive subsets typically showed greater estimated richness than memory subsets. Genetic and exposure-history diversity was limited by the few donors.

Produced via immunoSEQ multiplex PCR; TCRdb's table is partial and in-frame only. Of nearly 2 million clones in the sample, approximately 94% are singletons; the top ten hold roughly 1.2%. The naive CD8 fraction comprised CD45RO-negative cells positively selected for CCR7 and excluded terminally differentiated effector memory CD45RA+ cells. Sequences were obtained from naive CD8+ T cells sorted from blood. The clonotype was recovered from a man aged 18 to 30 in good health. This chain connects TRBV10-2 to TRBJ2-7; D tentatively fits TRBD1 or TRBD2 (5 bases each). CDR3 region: CASSESGALSSYEQYF. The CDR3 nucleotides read TGCGCCAGCAGTGAGTCCGGGGCCTTGAGCTCCTACGAGCAGTACTTC.